The clone carrying this T cell receptor beta chain has a handful of counts. The method was immunoSEQ multiplex PCR; TCRdb's version includes in-frame clones alone and lacks a portion of them. Among under 85,000 clones listed, less than 90% were seen once. These data are taken from a study of blood T cell repertoires in COVID-19. Study-level background: Sources were T cells, B-cell-depleted T cells, or PBMCs; the material itself was cDNA or gDNA.

Germline lookup yields CDR1 SEHNR and CDR2 FQNEAQ (reference sequence). With 1 base clipped from V and 4 bases from J, the junction kept 10 bases outside the gene matches. This CDR3 is built from 17 residues. Sequenced: peripheral blood. This rearrangement joins TRBV7-9 to TRBJ2-7; the match to TRBD1 covers 10 bases. The clonotype originates from a man at least 80 years old in a cohort sampled during active COVID-19. CDR3 in amino acids: CASSLGHLGQGSYEQYF. CDR3 DNA sequence: TGTGCCAGCAGCTTAGGACATTTGGGACAGGGGTCTTACGAGCAGTACTTC.